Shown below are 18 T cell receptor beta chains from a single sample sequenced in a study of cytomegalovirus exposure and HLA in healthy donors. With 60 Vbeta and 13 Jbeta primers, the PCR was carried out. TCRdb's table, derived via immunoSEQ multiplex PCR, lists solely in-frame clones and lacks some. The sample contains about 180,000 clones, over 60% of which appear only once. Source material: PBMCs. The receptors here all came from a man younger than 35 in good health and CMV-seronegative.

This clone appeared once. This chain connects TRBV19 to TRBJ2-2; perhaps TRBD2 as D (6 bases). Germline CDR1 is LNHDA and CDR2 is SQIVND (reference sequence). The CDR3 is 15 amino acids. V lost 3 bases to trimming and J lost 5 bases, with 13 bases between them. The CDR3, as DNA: TGTGCCAGTAGTATGGGACTCAAATATACCGGGGAGCTGTTTTTT. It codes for CASSMGLKYTGELFF.

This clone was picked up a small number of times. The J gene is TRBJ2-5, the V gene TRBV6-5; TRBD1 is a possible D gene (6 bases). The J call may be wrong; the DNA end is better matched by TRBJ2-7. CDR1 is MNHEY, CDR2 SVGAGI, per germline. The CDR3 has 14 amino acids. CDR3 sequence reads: CASNDVGDTYEQYF. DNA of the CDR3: TGTGCCAGCAACGACGTGGGGGACACCTACGAGCAGTACTTC.

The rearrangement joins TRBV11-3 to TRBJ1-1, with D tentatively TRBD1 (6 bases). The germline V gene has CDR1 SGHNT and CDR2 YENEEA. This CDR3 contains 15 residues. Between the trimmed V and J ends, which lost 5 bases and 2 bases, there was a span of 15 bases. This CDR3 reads CASSPSWTENTEAFF. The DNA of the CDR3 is TGTGCCAGCAGCCCATCTTGGACAGAAAACACTGAAGCTTTCTTT.

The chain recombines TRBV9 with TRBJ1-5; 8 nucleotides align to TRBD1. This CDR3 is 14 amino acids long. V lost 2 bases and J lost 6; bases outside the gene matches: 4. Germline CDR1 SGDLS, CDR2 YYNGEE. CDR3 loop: CASSVGTGSQPQHF. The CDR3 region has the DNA TGTGCCAGCAGCGTGGGGACAGGTAGTCAGCCCCAGCATTTT.

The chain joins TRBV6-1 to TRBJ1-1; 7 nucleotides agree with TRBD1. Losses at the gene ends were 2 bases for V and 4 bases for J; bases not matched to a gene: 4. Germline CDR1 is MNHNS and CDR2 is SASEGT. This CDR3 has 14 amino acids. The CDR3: CASSENRGGTEAFF. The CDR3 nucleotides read TGTGCCAGCAGTGAAAACAGGGGAGGCACTGAAGCTTTCTTT.

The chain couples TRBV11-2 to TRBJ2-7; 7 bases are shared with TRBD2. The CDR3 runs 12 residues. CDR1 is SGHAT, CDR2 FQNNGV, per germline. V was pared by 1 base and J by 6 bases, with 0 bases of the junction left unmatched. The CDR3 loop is CASSLAGGEQYF. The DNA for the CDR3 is TGTGCCAGCAGCTTAGCGGGAGGCGAGCAGTACTTC.

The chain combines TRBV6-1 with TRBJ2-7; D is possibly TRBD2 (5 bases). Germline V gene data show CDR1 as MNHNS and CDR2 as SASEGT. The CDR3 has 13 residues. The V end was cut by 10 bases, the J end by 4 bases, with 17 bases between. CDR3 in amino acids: CANSRGRGYEQYF. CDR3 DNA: TGTGCCAACAGCCGCGGGCGAGGATACGAGCAGTACTTC.

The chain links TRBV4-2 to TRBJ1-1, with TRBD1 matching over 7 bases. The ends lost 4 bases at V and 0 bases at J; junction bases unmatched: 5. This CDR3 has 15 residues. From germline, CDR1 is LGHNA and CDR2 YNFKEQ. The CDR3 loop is CASSPRQGMNTEAFF. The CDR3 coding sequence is TGTGCCAGCAGCCCCCGACAGGGCATGAACACTGAAGCTTTCTTT.

CDR3 residues: CASSFFASGRGDEQFF. The CDR3, as DNA: TGTGCCAGCAGTTTCTTCGCTAGCGGGAGAGGCGATGAGCAGTTCTTC. The chain recombines TRBV28 with TRBJ2-1; TRBD2 aligns across 10 bases. Germline V gene data show CDR1 as MDHEN and CDR2 as SYDVKM. The CDR3 is 16 amino acids. J was trimmed by 8 bases and V by 3 bases; bases with no gene match: 10.

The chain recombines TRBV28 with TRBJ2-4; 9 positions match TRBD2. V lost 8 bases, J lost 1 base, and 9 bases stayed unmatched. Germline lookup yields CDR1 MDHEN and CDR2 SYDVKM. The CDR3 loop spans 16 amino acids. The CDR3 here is CASGAGSGSAKNIQYF. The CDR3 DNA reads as TGTGCCAGCGGAGCAGGTAGCGGGAGTGCCAAAAACATTCAGTACTTC.

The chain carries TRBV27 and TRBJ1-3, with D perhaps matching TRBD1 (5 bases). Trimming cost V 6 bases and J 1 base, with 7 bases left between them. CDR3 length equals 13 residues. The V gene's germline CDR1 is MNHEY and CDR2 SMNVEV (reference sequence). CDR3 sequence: CASRPGSGNTIYF. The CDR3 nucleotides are TGTGCCAGCAGGCCAGGGTCTGGAAACACCATATATTTT.

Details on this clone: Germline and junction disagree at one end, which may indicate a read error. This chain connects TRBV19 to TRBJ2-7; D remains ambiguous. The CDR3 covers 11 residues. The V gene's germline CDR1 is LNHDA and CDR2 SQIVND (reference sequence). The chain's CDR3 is CASSAGRRVLW. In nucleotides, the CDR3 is TGTGCCAGTAGTGCAGGCCGCCGAGTACTTTGG.

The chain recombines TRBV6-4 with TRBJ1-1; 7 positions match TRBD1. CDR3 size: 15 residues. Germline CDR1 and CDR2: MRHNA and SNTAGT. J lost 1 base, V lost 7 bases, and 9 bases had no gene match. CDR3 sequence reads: CASTLQGGRNTEAFF. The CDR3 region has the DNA TGTGCCAGCACCCTCCAGGGGGGCAGGAACACTGAAGCTTTCTTT.

The CDR3 spells CASRQVAGNTIYF. The DNA for the CDR3 is TGTGCCAGCAGACAGGTGGCTGGAAACACCATATATTTT. The rearrangement uses TRBV7-2 and TRBJ1-3; D is possibly TRBD1 (5 bases). This CDR3 region has 13 residues. Germline CDR1 SGHTA, CDR2 FQGNSA. V gave up 6 bases and J gave up 2 bases, with 8 bases separating them.

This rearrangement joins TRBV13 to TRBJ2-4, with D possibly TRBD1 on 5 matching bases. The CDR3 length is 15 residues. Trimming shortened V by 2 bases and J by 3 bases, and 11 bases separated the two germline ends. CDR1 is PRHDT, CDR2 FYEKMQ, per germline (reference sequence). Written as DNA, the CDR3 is TGTGCCAGCAGCTTAAGTCAGGGTAGCAAAAACATTCAGTACTTC. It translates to CASSLSQGSKNIQYF.

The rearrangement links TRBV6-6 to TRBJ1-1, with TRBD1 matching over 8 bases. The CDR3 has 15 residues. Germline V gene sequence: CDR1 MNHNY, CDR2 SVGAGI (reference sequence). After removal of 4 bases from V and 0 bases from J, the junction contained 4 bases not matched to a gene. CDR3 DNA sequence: TGTGCCAGCAGTTCCTACAGGGGGATGAACACTGAAGCTTTCTTT. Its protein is CASSSYRGMNTEAFF.

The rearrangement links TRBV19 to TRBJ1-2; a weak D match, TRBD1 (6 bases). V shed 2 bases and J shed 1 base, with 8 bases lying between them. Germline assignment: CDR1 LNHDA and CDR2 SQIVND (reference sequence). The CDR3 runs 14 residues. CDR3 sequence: CASSITGRNYGYTF. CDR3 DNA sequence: TGTGCCAGTAGTATAACAGGGCGTAACTATGGCTACACCTTC. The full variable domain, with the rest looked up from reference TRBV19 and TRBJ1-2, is DGGITQSPKYLFRKEGQNVTLSCEQNLNHDAMYWYRQDPGQGLRLIYYSQIVNDFQKGDIAEGYSVSREKKESFPLTVTSAQKNPTAFYLCASSITGRNYGYTFGSGTRLTVV.

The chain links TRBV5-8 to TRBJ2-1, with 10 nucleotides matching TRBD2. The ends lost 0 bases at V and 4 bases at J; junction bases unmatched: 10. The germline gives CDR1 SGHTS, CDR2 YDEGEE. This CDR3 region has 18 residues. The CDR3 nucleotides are TGTGCCAGCAGCTTGGCCGTGCTAGCGGGAGTGGGGTACAATGAGCAGTTCTTC. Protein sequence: CASSLAVLAGVGYNEQFF.